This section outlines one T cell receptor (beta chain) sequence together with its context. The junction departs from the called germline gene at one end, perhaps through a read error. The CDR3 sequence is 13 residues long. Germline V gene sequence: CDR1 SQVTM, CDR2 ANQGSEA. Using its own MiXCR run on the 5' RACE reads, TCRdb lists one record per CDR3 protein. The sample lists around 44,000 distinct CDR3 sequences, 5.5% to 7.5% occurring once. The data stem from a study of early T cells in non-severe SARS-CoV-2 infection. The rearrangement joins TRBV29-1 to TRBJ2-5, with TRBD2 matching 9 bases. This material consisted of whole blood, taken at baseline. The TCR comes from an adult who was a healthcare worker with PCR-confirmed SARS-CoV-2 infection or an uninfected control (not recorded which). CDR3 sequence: CSVEAGGAETQYF. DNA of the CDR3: TGCAGCGTAGAAGCGGGAGGTGCGGAGACCCAGTACTTC.